Listed below are T cell receptor beta chains from one sample, sequenced in a study of T cells in Graves' hyperthyroidism and ophthalmopathy. TCRdb redid the calling of the multiplex PCR reads with MiXCR, one entry per CDR3 protein. The data show 600,000 or so distinct CDR3 sequences, with 35% to 55% seen just once and roughly 8.2% held by the top ten. The sequencing input was peripheral blood or thyroid tissue (not recorded which). The receptors were gathered from a woman aged 18 to 35 with Graves' hyperthyroidism. Each CDR3 is given with its conserved first and last residue. The D gene is left open where the match is weak. Not all rows give a size; the values are once, few, many and, for expanded clones, a class.

>TRBV7-9|many|-|TRBJ1-4
CASSLDTDEKLFF
>TRBV6-2/TRBV6-3|-|-|TRBJ2-7
CASSYLGWNYEQYF
>TRBV19|-|-|TRBJ1-1
CASSTGTNTEAFF
>TRBV7-9|few|-|TRBJ1-5
CASSAGGRRNQPQHF
>TRBV11-1|-|TRBD1|TRBJ2-2
CASSFDRGTGELFF
>TRBV10-3|many|TRBD1|TRBJ1-5
CAISDNRGSNQPQHF
>TRBV7-8|-|-|TRBJ1-5
CASLLGYQPQHF
>TRBV2|-|-|TRBJ2-7
CASSDLANLESYEQYF
>TRBV6-5|-|-|TRBJ1-2
CASSYLTGNYGYTF
>TRBV7-9|-|TRBD1|TRBJ1-2
CASSLASGQGSYTF
>TRBV15|-|TRBD1|TRBJ1-3
CATSSGQGWNTIYF
>TRBV2|few|-|TRBJ1-2
CASRTTDIYGYTF
>TRBV29-1|-|-|TRBJ1-1
CSVGPGGKETEAFF
>TRBV25-1|-|-|TRBJ1-5
CAWSVLTEQPQHF
>TRBV20-1|-|-|TRBJ2-2
CSARGWVHSNTGELFF
>TRBV7-3|-|TRBD2|TRBJ2-2
CASRPGLAGGPVTGELFF
>TRBV11-1|-|-|TRBJ2-5
CASLRREYETQYF
>TRBV6-1|once|-|TRBJ1-1
CASFLQGNTEAFF
>TRBV2|-|TRBD1|TRBJ1-2
CASGITGGVYGYTF
>TRBV10-3|-|-|TRBJ1-1
CAISDPRGGPNTEAFF
>TRBV7-9|-|-|TRBJ2-7
CASSPRPRRNYEQYF
>TRBV29-1|once|-|TRBJ2-2
CSSEVRLGTGELFF
>TRBV12-3/TRBV12-4|-|-|TRBJ2-5
CASSYGQETQYF
>TRBV7-8|few|-|TRBJ2-7
CASSTRHLGKDYEQYF
>TRBV7-9|-|-|TRBJ1-5
CASSQEPGLQRGYQPQHF
>TRBV2|few|TRBD1|TRBJ1-2
CASSYRGGDYGYTF
>TRBV15|-|TRBD2|-
CATSRGGGRIDEQFF
>TRBV25-1|-|-|TRBJ1-2
CASSEVERDGYTF
>TRBV29-1|-|-|TRBJ1-5
CSPSPRSNQPQHF
>TRBV15|many|-|TRBJ2-7
CATSINRDGPYEQYF
>TRBV20-1|-|TRBD2|TRBJ2-7
CSAVAGDHEQYF
>TRBV6-5|-|-|TRBJ1-5
CASSYSGPQGNQPQHF
>TRBV20-1|-|-|TRBJ1-5
CSARDRGGSNQPQHF
>TRBV6-2/TRBV6-3|-|TRBD1|TRBJ2-7
CASSYNRGRNEQYF
>TRBV25-1|-|TRBD1|TRBJ1-4
CASSRQGEEKLFF
>TRBV5-1|-|TRBD2|TRBJ2-7
CASSSAGGRSDEQYF
>TRBV7-9|-|TRBD2|TRBJ2-7
CASSLEASGNLLTYEQYF
>TRBV25-1|-|TRBD2|TRBJ2-7
CASSEGASGSSYEQYF
>TRBV29-1|many|-|TRBJ1-1
CSVRRGTEAFF
>TRBV9|-|-|TRBJ2-2
CASSLDPTGPTGELFF
>TRBV7-6|-|TRBD1|TRBJ2-5
CASRAGTGGLPDF